A selection of T cell receptor beta chains follows, all from one sample in a study of blood T cells in healthy people across ages. MiXCR was run by TCRdb on the 5' RACE reads, yielding one entry per CDR3 protein. The sample consists of around 650,000 distinct CDR3 sequences, 35% to 50% of them appearing once. The sequenced sample was blood. The receptors stem from a man older than 75 in good health. The CDR3 runs from the conserved cysteine through the conserved F or W. The D gene is left open where the match is weak. Size tells how often a clone was seen (once, few, many) or the class of an expanded clone, and some rows leave it out.

J gene	D gene	V gene	clone size	CDR3 DNA	CDR3 protein
TRBJ1-5	-	TRBV6-2/TRBV6-3	-	TGTGCCAGCAGTTACGGCAATAATGGCAATCAGCCCCAGCATTTT	CASSYGNNGNQPQHF
TRBJ1-5	TRBD1	TRBV20-1	once	TGCAGTGCTAGAACCGGGACAGGGAACGGTCAGCCCCAGCATTTT	CSARTGTGNGQPQHF
TRBJ2-2	TRBD1	TRBV4-3	-	TGCGCCAGCCGGGACAGGATTAACACCGGGGAGCTGTTTTTT	CASRDRINTGELFF
TRBJ2-1	-	TRBV19	-	TGTGCCTCAAACCCGAGCTCCTACAATGAGCAGTTCTTC	CASNPSSYNEQFF
TRBJ2-5	TRBD1	TRBV6-2/TRBV6-3	-	TGTGCCAGCAGCTCTCTCTCAGGGGGCAAGGAGACCCAGTACTTC	CASSSLSGGKETQYF
TRBJ1-1	TRBD1	TRBV7-9	-	TGTGCCAGCAGCTTAGCGCAGGGGGCGGACACTGAAGCTTTCTTT	CASSLAQGADTEAFF
TRBJ2-1	TRBD1	TRBV7-9	-	TGTGCCAGCAGCCCAGGGACAGGGAAGGGGCAGTTCTTC	CASSPGTGKGQFF
TRBJ1-4	TRBD1	TRBV7-2	-	TGTGCCAGCAGCGCCGGGGACAGTGCTAATGAAAAACTGTTTTTT	CASSAGDSANEKLFF
TRBJ2-7	TRBD1	TRBV5-1	many	TGCGCCAGCAGCTCGGGGACAGGGTGGGGGTACGAGCAGTACTTC	CASSSGTGWGYEQYF
TRBJ2-3	-	TRBV20-1	-	TGCAGTGCTAGACAGGCCCCCAGGCGGACCGGCACAGATACGCAGTATTTT	CSARQAPRRTGTDTQYF
TRBJ1-4	-	TRBV25-1	-	TGTGCCAGCAGTGAATCGGTAGGGATAAAGGAAAAACTGTTTTTT	CASSESVGIKEKLFF
TRBJ2-2	-	TRBV11-2	once	TGTGCCAGCAGCTTCGGGATCCGAGGCGGGGAGCTGTTTTTT	CASSFGIRGGELFF
TRBJ2-1	-	TRBV7-8	-	TGTGCCAGCAGCCCCTACTCCAGCTCCTACAATGAGCAGTTCTTC	CASSPYSSSYNEQFF
TRBJ1-1	-	TRBV7-2	many	TGTGCCAGCAGCCCCTCAGGGGCCGGTGGCACTGAAGCTTTCTTT	CASSPSGAGGTEAFF
TRBJ1-1	TRBD1	TRBV25-1	-	TGTGCCAGCAGTGAGGGAAGACAGGGGGCAGTGACTGAAGCTTTCTTT	CASSEGRQGAVTEAFF
TRBJ1-6	TRBD1	TRBV28	-	TGTGCCAGCAGTCCGGGACAGACAAATTCACCCCTCCACTTT	CASSPGQTNSPLHF
TRBJ2-5	-	TRBV7-2	few	TGTGCTAGCAGCCCGGGACTTACGGAGGAGCAGTACTTC	CASSPGLTEEQYF
TRBJ1-1	-	TRBV24-1	-	TGTGCCACCAGTGCCGCAGTGAACACTGAAGCTTTCTTT	CATSAAVNTEAFF
TRBJ2-6	-	TRBV13	-	TGTGCCAGCAGGGGACGGGACTCTGGGGCCAACGTCCTGACTTTC	CASRGRDSGANVLTF
TRBJ2-3	TRBD2	TRBV7-8	-	TGTGCCAGCAGCTTCCGGGCGGGAGGGTCAGATACGCAGTATTTT	CASSFRAGGSDTQYF
TRBJ1-4	-	TRBV27	-	TGTGCCAGCAGTTTATCGGGGGCCGAAAAACTGTTTTTT	CASSLSGAEKLFF
TRBJ2-7	-	TRBV27	-	TGTGCCAGCAGTCGACAGAGGACAGCATTCTCCTACGAGCAGTACTTC	CASSRQRTAFSYEQYF
TRBJ1-1	-	TRBV20-1	-	TGCAGTGCTAGAGTCATAGGTGGGGGGAGGACTGAAGCTTTCTTT	CSARVIGGGRTEAFF
TRBJ2-1	-	TRBV2	-	TGTGCCAGCAGTGAACGTGGCGCGGGCAGATCCTACAATGAGCAGTTCTTC	CASSERGAGRSYNEQFF
TRBJ2-7	-	TRBV7-9	-	TGTGCCAGCAGCCCAATCGGACAGGAGGGTTTTGAGCAGTACTTC	CASSPIGQEGFEQYF
TRBJ1-2	-	TRBV28	few	TGTGCCAGCAGTAGAGGGTTTAACTATGGCTACACCTTC	CASSRGFNYGYTF
TRBJ2-1	-	TRBV28	-	TGTGCCAGCATCATCTCTCACGGATACAATGAGCAGTTCTTC	CASIISHGYNEQFF
TRBJ1-2	-	TRBV6-1	few	TGTGCCAGCAGTGAAAGGGTCGGGGGCTACACCTTC	CASSERVGGYTF
TRBJ2-5	TRBD1	TRBV24-1	-	TGTGCCACCAGTCCAGGGGGTTCCGGGGAGACCCAGTACTTC	CATSPGGSGETQYF
TRBJ2-6	-	TRBV6-2/TRBV6-3	few	TGTGCCAGTTGTGTGGAGCCCGGGGCCAACGTCCTGACTTTC	CASCVEPGANVLTF
TRBJ1-2	-	TRBV30	-	TGTGCCTGGAGTGTAGATCGGGGCCTGTATGGCTACACCTTC	CAWSVDRGLYGYTF
TRBJ2-7	TRBD2	TRBV28	-	TGTGCCACCCTAGTTGCGGGAGGGGACTACGAGCAGTACTTC	CATLVAGGDYEQYF
TRBJ2-3	-	TRBV5-1	few	TGCGCCAGCAGCTTTGTACCGCCCCCCACAGATACGCAGTATTTT	CASSFVPPPTDTQYF
TRBJ2-7	TRBD2	TRBV20-1	few	TGCAGTGCTAGAGGCCAGGGACTAGCGGGACCAGCCTACGAGCAGTACTTC	CSARGQGLAGPAYEQYF
TRBJ1-2	-	TRBV7-2	-	TGTGCCAGCAGAAGGATGGGGGGGAATGGCTACACCTTC	CASRRMGGNGYTF
TRBJ2-7	-	TRBV4-3	-	TGCGCCAGCAGCCAAGATCGGGCTGGGTCCTACGAGCAGTACTTC	CASSQDRAGSYEQYF
TRBJ2-3	TRBD2	TRBV7-2	many	TGTGCCAGCAGCATGACTAGCGGGAGGAAAGATACGCAGTATTTT	CASSMTSGRKDTQYF
TRBJ2-3	TRBD2	TRBV5-1	-	TGCGCCACAAAGCGGGAGGCTAGCACAGATACGCAGTATTTT	CATKREASTDTQYF
TRBJ1-5	TRBD1	TRBV2	few	TGTGCCAGCAGGCAGGACAGGGTAGGCAATCAGCCCCAGCATTTT	CASRQDRVGNQPQHF
TRBJ2-7	TRBD1	TRBV20-1	few	TGCAGTGCTAGAGTTCCGGGACAGGGACCCCATGAGCAGTACTTC	CSARVPGQGPHEQYF
TRBJ2-5	TRBD2	TRBV7-2	-	TGTGCCAGCTTCCGGACTAGCGCGGAGACCCAGTACTTC	CASFRTSAETQYF
TRBJ2-7	TRBD1	TRBV6-1	few	TGTGCCAGCAGGAGGGGACAGGTGCCCTACGAGCAGTACTTC	CASRRGQVPYEQYF
TRBJ2-4	-	TRBV28	-	TGTGCCAGCAGGCGCCGGTCAGTAGCCAAAAACATTCAGTACTTC	CASRRRSVAKNIQYF
TRBJ2-7	-	TRBV5-8	-	TGTGCCAGCAGCTTGGAGTTGTGGGACGAGCAGTACTTC	CASSLELWDEQYF
TRBJ2-5	-	TRBV6-1	-	TGTGCCAGCAGTGAAGCTAGCAGGGTCCAGTACTTC	CASSEASRVQYF
TRBJ2-5	-	TRBV7-2	-	TGTGTCAGCAGCTCCGCTCAAGAGACCCAGTACTTC	CVSSSAQETQYF